These 25 T cell receptor beta chains originate from one sample sequenced in a study of cytomegalovirus exposure and HLA in healthy donors. Sequencing used immunoSEQ multiplex PCR; TCRdb keeps in-frame clones, though not all of them. There are some 230,000 clones in the sample; 90% to 95% occur only once, and 0.8% to 1.2% lies in the top ten. The sequenced sample consisted of PBMCs. Receptor source: a woman aged 18-29 years in good health and CMV-seronegative.

This clone appeared a few times. The chain recombines TRBV11-2 with TRBJ1-2; D not certain. The CDR3 spans 13 residues. Germline V gene lookup returns CDR1 SGHAT and CDR2 FQNNGV. Deletions cut 5 bases from V and 7 bases from J, with 14 bases between. The CDR3 DNA reads as TGTGCCAGCAGCCTAACGGTAGATATTGGCTACACCTTC. Protein: CASSLTVDIGYTF.

CDR3 sequence: CASIGSLSDQPQHF. In DNA, the CDR3 is TGTGCCAGCATCGGGTCTCTGAGTGACCAGCCCCAGCATTTT. The chain employs TRBV28 and TRBJ1-5, with D hard to call. This CDR3 is built from 14 residues. Per the germline V gene, CDR1 is MDHEN and CDR2 is SYDVKM. Between the trimmed V and J ends, which lost 7 bases and 7 bases, there was a span of 17 bases. Full variable domain (remainder filled in from reference TRBV28 and TRBJ1-5): DVKVTQSSRYLVKRTGEKVFLECVQDMDHENMFWYRQDPGLGLRLIYFSYDVKMKEKGDIPEGYSVSREKKERFSLILESASTNQTSMYLCASIGSLSDQPQHFGDGTRLSIL.

The rearrangement joins TRBV6-5 to TRBJ1-2; 9 bases align to TRBD1. Germline V gene sequence: CDR1 MNHEY, CDR2 SVGAGI. This CDR3 has 14 residues. V was pared by 8 bases and J by 7 bases, with 11 bases of the junction left unmatched. In nucleotides, the CDR3 is TGTGCCAGCGTCCGAACAGGGGGCGCGGCTGGCTACACCTTC. The encoded protein is CASVRTGGAAGYTF.

In its sample, this clone was seen a few times. This chain links TRBV7-8 with TRBJ2-7; 10 bases map to TRBD2. Germline CDR1 and CDR2: SGHVS and FQNEAQ. The CDR3 contains 16 residues. Losses at the gene ends were 3 bases for V and 0 bases for J; bases not matched to a gene: 5. The CDR3 protein is CASSFIRLAGSYEQYF. The CDR3 nucleotides are TGTGCCAGCAGCTTCATTAGACTAGCGGGCTCCTACGAGCAGTACTTC.

V is TRBV28 and J is TRBJ1-1; 7 nucleotides match TRBD1. CDR1 MDHEN and CDR2 SYDVKM come from the germline V gene. There are 14 residues in the CDR3. The V and J ends lost 7 bases and 11 bases, in that order; junction bases with no gene match: 16. CDR3 loop: CASTEGGIGTNAFF. In DNA form, the CDR3 reads TGTGCCAGCACCGAAGGGGGCATTGGAACTAACGCTTTCTTT.

This chain uses TRBV10-1 with TRBJ2-3; 7 positions match TRBD2. V shed 4 bases and J 4 bases; nucleotides not matched to a gene: 8. This CDR3 spans 15 amino acids. The germline V gene has CDR1 WNHNN and CDR2 SYGVQD (reference sequence). The CDR3, as DNA: TGCGCCAGCAGTGTTGAGGGAGGGAAAGCAGATACGCAGTATTTT. Protein product: CASSVEGGKADTQYF.

The chain has TRBV27 and TRBJ1-1; tentatively, D is TRBD1 (6 bases). The V end was cut by 5 bases, the J end by 0 bases, with 13 bases between. The V gene's germline CDR1 is MNHEY and CDR2 SMNVEV (reference sequence). The length of the CDR3 is 15 residues. CDR3 nucleotide sequence: TGTGCCAGCAGTCCGATACAGGGTATGAACACTGAAGCTTTCTTT. Translated, it gives CASSPIQGMNTEAFF.

The chain joins TRBV28 to TRBJ1-3, with a possible D match to TRBD1 (5 bases). This CDR3 is built from 19 residues. Trimming removed 5 bases from V and 0 bases from J, with 23 bases in between. The V gene's germline CDR1 is MDHEN and CDR2 SYDVKM. The CDR3 region is CASSRPLGGGADSGNTIYF. CDR3 sequence (DNA): TGTGCCAGCAGTCGTCCTCTGGGGGGAGGGGCCGACTCTGGAAACACCATATATTTT. Together with reference TRBV28 and TRBJ1-3, the CDR3 gives the full variable domain: DVKVTQSSRYLVKRTGEKVFLECVQDMDHENMFWYRQDPGLGLRLIYFSYDVKMKEKGDIPEGYSVSREKKERFSLILESASTNQTSMYLCASSRPLGGGADSGNTIYFGEGSWLTVV.

V and J are TRBV6-1 and TRBJ1-5, with TRBD1 matching 9 bases. V lost 4 bases to trimming and J lost 6 bases; unmatched junction nucleotides: 7. Germline V gene sequence: CDR1 MNHNS, CDR2 SASEGT. This CDR3 spans 15 amino acids. The CDR3 region has the DNA TGTGCCAGCAGTGTGACAGGGGGTCGGGGTCAGCCCCAGCATTTT. Amino acid sequence: CASSVTGGRGQPQHF.

The J gene is TRBJ2-1, the V gene TRBV6-4, with TRBD2 matching over 8 bases. V trimming: 4 bases; J trimming: 10 bases; junction bases outside the gene matches: 6. This CDR3 spans 13 amino acids. The germline CDR1 and CDR2 sequences are MRHNA and SNTAGT. The CDR3 region is CASSGVAGTEQFF. DNA for the CDR3: TGTGCCAGCAGTGGGGTAGCGGGAACAGAGCAGTTCTTC.

The chain recombines TRBV9 with TRBJ2-1, with D perhaps TRBD2 (6 bases). The V end was cut by 0 bases, the J end by 4 bases, with 11 bases between. From germline, CDR1 is SGDLS and CDR2 YYNGEE. The CDR3 runs 15 residues. The CDR3 DNA reads TGTGCCAGCAGCGTAGGACTAGAGATTTACAATGAGCAGTTCTTC. It is translated as CASSVGLEIYNEQFF.

V is TRBV15 and J is TRBJ2-1, with no clear D. Trimming pared 0 bases from V and 3 bases from J, leaving 9 bases between. CDR3 length: 15 amino acids. From germline, CDR1 is LNHNV and CDR2 YYDKDF (reference sequence). The DNA of the CDR3 is TGTGCCACCAGCAGAGACCCGGAGATCTACAATGAGCAGTTCTTC. Protein sequence: CATSRDPEIYNEQFF.

The chain couples TRBV19 to TRBJ1-5, with TRBD1 as a possible D gene (5 bases). Trimming left V 1 base short and J 2 bases short, with 12 bases between. CDR1 and CDR2 (germline): LNHDA, SQIVND (reference sequence). CDR3 length equals 16 residues. As DNA, the CDR3 is TGTGCCAGTAGTATAGCAGCAGACAGACGCAATCAGCCCCAGCATTTT. Translation gives CASSIAADRRNQPQHF.

The V call is TRBV29-1, the J call TRBJ2-1; TRBD1 might be the D (5 bases). The CDR3 is 14 residues long. Germline CDR1 is SQVTM and CDR2 is ANQGSEA. Trimming cost V 3 bases and J 5 bases, with 14 bases left between them. The CDR3 DNA sequence: TGCAGCGTTGAGCCCCAGGGCGTACACAATGAGCAGTTCTTC. Encoded protein: CSVEPQGVHNEQFF.

As DNA, the CDR3 is TGCGCCAGCAGTCGAACCAGTTCCTACGAGCAGTACTTC. Translation: CASSRTSSYEQYF. The chain recombines TRBV10-1 with TRBJ2-7; D is unclear. Germline CDR1 reads WNHNN; CDR2 reads SYGVQD (reference sequence). With 5 bases removed from V and 1 base from J, the gap between germline ends came to 9 bases. The CDR3 length is 13 residues.

This chain links TRBV11-3 with TRBJ2-1, with D unresolved. CDR1 and CDR2 (germline): SGHNT, YENEEA. Trimming removed 5 bases from V and 4 bases from J, with 9 bases in between. CDR3 size: 13 residues. Here the CDR3 reads CASSNQAYNEQFF. DNA for the CDR3: TGTGCCAGCAGCAACCAGGCTTACAATGAGCAGTTCTTC.

The J gene is TRBJ2-7, the V gene TRBV28; 8 nucleotides match TRBD1. The CDR3 has 13 residues. Looked up from germline, CDR1 is MDHEN and CDR2 is SYDVKM. V trimming: 3 bases; J trimming: 3 bases; junction bases outside the gene matches: 1. For the CDR3, the DNA is TGTGCCAGCAGTTTCGGACAGGGCTACGAGCAGTACTTC. This gives the protein CASSFGQGYEQYF.

The V and J genes are TRBV30 and TRBJ1-2; TRBD1 might be the D (5 bases). The germline CDR1 and CDR2 sequences are GTSNPN and SVGIG (reference sequence). The CDR3 loop spans 12 amino acids. The V end was cut by 4 bases, the J end by 2 bases, with 8 bases between. Here the CDR3 reads CAWNGGNYGYTF. As DNA, the CDR3 is TGTGCCTGGAATGGGGGGAACTATGGCTACACCTTC.

This chain connects TRBV5-1 to TRBJ2-1; D gene uncertain. Between the trimmed V and J ends, which lost 0 bases and 8 bases, there was a span of 3 bases. The CDR3 totals 11 residues. Germline V CDR1 and CDR2: SGHRS, YFSETQ. The CDR3 DNA follows: TGCGCCAGCAGCTTGGTCGATGAGCAGTTCTTC. It yields the protein CASSLVDEQFF.

V gene TRBV11-2 combines with J gene TRBJ2-3; the match to TRBD2 covers 8 bases. V was pared by 1 base and J by 3 bases, with 9 bases of the junction left unmatched. This CDR3 comprises 17 residues. Germline loops: CDR1 SGHAT, CDR2 FQNNGV. As DNA, the CDR3 is TGTGCCAGCAGCTTAGGGCTAGCGGGCACCGGGACAGATACGCAGTATTTT. This sequence encodes CASSLGLAGTGTDTQYF.

The chain links TRBV11-3 to TRBJ2-5; 10 nucleotides line up with TRBD1. Germline loops: CDR1 SGHNT, CDR2 YENEEA. V gave up 5 bases and J gave up 5 bases; unmatched junction bases: 8. The CDR3 spans 15 residues. The CDR3 loop reads CASSPRDRGAETQYF. The DNA for the CDR3 is TGTGCCAGCAGCCCCCGGGACAGGGGTGCCGAGACCCAGTACTTC. Full variable domain (outside the CDR3, taken from reference TRBV11-3 and TRBJ2-5): EAGVVQSPRYKIIEKKQPVAFWCNPISGHNTLYWYLQNLGQGPELLIRYENEEAVDDSQLPKDRFSAERLKGVDSTLKIQPAELGDSAVYLCASSPRDRGAETQYFGPGTRLLVL.

The chain has TRBV5-6 and TRBJ2-1; 11 positions match TRBD2. V was pared by 5 bases and J by 7 bases, with 17 bases of the junction left unmatched. The CDR3 is 18 amino acids. The germline CDR1 and CDR2 sequences are SGHDT and YYEEEE. The CDR3 DNA sequence: TGTGCCAGCAGACTGACTAGCGGGACGTTTTGGGTTATGAATGAGCAGTTCTTC. This gives the protein CASRLTSGTFWVMNEQFF.

The rearrangement links TRBV6-6 to TRBJ2-2; 8 positions match TRBD1. V dropped 6 bases and J dropped 2; count of bases not matched to a gene: 8. Germline loops: CDR1 MNHNY, CDR2 SVGAGI (reference sequence). This CDR3 is built from 16 residues. In DNA, the CDR3 is TGTGCCAGCAGAACCGGACAGGGCGGAAACACCGGGGAGCTGTTTTTT. Translating gives CASRTGQGGNTGELFF.

The genes are TRBV5-1 and TRBJ2-7, with TRBD1 matching over 7 bases. V lost 0 bases and J lost 0; bases outside the gene matches: 9. CDR1 is SGHRS, CDR2 YFSETQ, per germline. The CDR3 is 17 amino acids. CDR3 region: CASSLGNDRVISYEQYF. In nucleotides, the CDR3 is TGCGCCAGCAGCTTGGGGAACGACAGGGTCATCTCCTACGAGCAGTACTTC.

The chain carries TRBV6-1 and TRBJ1-4; TRBD1 is a possible D gene (5 bases). From germline, CDR1 is MNHNS and CDR2 SASEGT. The CDR3 runs to 14 residues. The germline V and J ends were trimmed by 7 bases and 3 bases, with 12 bases remaining between them. CDR3 residues: CASIGGESNEKLFF. CDR3 nucleotides: TGTGCCAGCATCGGGGGGGAGTCTAATGAAAAACTGTTTTTT.